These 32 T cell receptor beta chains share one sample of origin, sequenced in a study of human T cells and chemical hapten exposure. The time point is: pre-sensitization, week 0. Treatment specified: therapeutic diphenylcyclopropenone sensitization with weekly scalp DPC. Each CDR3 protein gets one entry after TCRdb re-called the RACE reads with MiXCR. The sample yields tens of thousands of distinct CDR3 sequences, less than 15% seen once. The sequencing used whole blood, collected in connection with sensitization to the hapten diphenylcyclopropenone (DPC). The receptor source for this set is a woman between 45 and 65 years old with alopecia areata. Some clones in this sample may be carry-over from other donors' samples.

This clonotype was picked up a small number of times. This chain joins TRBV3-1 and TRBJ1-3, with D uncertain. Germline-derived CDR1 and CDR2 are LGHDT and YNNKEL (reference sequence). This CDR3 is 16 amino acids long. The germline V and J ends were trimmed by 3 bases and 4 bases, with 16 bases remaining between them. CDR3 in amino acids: CASSHLGRSFGNTIYF. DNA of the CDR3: TGTGCCAGCAGCCACCTGGGGAGGTCTTTCGGAAACACCATATATTTT. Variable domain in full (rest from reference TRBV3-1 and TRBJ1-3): DTAVSQTPKYLVTQMGNDKSIKCEQNLGHDTMYWYKQDSKKFLKIMFSYNNKELIINETVPNRFSPKSPDKAHLNLHINSLELGDSAVYFCASSHLGRSFGNTIYFGEGSWLTVV.

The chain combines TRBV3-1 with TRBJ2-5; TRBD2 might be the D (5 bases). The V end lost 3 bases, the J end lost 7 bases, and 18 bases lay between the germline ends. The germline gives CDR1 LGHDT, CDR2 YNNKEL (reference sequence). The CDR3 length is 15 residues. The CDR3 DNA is TGTGCCAGCAGCCATCTAGCAACGACATCCGCGACCCAGTACTTC. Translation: CASSHLATTSATQYF.

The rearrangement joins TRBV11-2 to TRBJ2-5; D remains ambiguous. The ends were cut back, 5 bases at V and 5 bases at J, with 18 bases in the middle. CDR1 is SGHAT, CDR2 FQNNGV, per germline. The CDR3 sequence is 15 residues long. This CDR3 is CASSRDNLSRETQYF. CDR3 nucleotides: TGTGCCAGCAGCCGCGACAACCTGAGTAGGGAGACCCAGTACTTC.

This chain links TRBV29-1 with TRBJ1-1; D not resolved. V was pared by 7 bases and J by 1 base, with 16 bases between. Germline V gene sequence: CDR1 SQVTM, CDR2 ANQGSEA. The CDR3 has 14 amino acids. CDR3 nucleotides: TGCAGCGCCAATGGAGAGGCAAGGAACACTGAAGCTTTCTTT. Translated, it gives CSANGEARNTEAFF.

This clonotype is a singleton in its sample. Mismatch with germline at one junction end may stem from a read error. The DNA for the CDR3 is TGCGCCAGCAGCCCTGAGACCTTC. Translated: CASSPETF. The V and J genes are TRBV5-1 and TRBJ2-7; D ambiguous. The germline V gene has CDR1 SGHRS and CDR2 YFSETQ. CDR3 length: 8 residues.

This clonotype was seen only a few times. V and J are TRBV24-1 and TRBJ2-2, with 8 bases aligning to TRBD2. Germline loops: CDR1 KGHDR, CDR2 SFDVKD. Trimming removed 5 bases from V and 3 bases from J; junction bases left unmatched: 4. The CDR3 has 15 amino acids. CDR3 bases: TGTGCCACCAGTGTTAGAGCGGGAGACACCGGGGAGCTGTTTTTT. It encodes CATSVRAGDTGELFF.

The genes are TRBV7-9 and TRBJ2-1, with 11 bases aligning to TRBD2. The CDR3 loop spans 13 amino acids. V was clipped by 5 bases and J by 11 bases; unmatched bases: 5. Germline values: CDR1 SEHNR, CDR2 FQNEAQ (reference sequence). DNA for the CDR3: TGTGCCAGCAGCACAAGACTAGCGGGGAAGCAGTTCTTC. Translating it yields CASSTRLAGKQFF.

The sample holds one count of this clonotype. In nucleotides, the CDR3 is TGCGCCAGCAGAAGGCGGGAGGCGGCAGATACGCAGTATTTT. It encodes CASRRREAADTQYF. V is TRBV5-1 and J is TRBJ2-3, with 8 bases fitting TRBD2. Trimming cost V 5 bases and J 4 bases; bases outside gene matches: 6. Germline V CDR1 and CDR2: SGHRS, YFSETQ. This CDR3 has 14 amino acids.

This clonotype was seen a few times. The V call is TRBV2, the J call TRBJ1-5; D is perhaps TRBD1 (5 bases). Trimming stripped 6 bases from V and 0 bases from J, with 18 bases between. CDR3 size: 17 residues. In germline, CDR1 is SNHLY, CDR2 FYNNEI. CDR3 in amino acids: CASSFTQVTASNQPQHF. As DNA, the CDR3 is TGTGCCAGCAGCTTCACACAGGTGACTGCTAGCAATCAGCCCCAGCATTTT.

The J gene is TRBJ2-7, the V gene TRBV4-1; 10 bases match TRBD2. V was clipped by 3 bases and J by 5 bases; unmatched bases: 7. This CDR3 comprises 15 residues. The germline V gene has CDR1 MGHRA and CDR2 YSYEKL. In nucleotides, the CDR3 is TGCGCCAGCAGCCAGATGTTAGCGGGAGGCCACGAGCAGTACTTC. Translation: CASSQMLAGGHEQYF.

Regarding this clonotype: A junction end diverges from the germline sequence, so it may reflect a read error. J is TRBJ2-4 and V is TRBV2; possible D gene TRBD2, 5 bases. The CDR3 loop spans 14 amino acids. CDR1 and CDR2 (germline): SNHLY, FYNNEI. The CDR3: CASSGRITGFSLFF. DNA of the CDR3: TGTGCCAGCAGTGGCAGGATTACGGGATTTAGTCTCTTTTTC.

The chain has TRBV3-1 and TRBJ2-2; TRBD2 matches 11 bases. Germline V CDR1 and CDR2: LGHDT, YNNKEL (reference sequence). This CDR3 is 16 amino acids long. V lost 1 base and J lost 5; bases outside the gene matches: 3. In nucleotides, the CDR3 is TGTGCCAGCAGCCAAGGAGGGACTAGCGGAACCGGGGAGCTGTTTTTT. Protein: CASSQGGTSGTGELFF.

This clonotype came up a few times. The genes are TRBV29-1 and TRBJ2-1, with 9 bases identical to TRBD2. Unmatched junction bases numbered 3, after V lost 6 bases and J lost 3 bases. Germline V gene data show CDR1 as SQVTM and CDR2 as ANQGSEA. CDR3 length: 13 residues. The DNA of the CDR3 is TGCAGCGTCGCGACTAGCGGCTACAATGAGCAGTTCTTC. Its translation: CSVATSGYNEQFF.

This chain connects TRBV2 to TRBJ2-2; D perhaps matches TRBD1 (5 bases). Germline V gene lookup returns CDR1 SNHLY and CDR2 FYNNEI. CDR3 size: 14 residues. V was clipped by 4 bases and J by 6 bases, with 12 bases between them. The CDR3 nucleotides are TGTGCCAGCAGTGGGGGCGGAACAGCCGGGGAGCTGTTTTTT. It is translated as CASSGGGTAGELFF.

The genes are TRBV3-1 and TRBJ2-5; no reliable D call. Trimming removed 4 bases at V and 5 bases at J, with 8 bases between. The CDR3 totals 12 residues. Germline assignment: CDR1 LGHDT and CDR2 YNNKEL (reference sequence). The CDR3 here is CASSPTYETQYF. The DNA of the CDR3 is TGTGCCAGCAGCCCCACGTATGAGACCCAGTACTTC.

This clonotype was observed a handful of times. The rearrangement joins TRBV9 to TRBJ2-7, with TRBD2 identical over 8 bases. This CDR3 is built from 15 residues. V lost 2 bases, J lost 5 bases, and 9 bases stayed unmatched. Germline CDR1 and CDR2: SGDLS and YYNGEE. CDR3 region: CASSVAGGQHDEQYF. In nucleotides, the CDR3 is TGTGCCAGCAGCGTGGCGGGAGGACAACATGACGAGCAGTACTTC. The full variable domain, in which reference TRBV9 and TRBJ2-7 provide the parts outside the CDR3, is DSGVTQTPKHLITATGQRVTLRCSPRSGDLSVYWYQQSLDQGLQFLIQYYNGEERAKGNILERFSAQQFPDLHSELNLSSLELGDSALYFCASSVAGGQHDEQYFGPGTRLTVT.

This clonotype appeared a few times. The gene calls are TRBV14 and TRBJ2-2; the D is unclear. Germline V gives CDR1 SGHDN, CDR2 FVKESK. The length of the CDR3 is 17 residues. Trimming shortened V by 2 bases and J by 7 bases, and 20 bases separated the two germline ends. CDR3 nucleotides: TGTGCCAGCAGCCAACCTTCGATGGCAAGGCGGAACGGGGAGCTGTTTTTT. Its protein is CASSQPSMARRNGELFF.

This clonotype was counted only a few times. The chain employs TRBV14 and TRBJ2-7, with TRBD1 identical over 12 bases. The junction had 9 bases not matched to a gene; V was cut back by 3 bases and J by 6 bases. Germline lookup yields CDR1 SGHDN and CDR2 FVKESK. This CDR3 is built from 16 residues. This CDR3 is CASSHAGQGASSEQYF. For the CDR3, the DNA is TGTGCCAGCAGCCACGCGGGACAGGGGGCCTCTTCCGAGCAGTACTTC.

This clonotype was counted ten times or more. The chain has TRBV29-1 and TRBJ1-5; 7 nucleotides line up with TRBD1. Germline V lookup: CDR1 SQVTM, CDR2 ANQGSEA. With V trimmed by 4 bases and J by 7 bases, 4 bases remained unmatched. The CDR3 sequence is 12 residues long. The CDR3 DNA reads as TGCAGCGTTGGAGGGGGCGAACAGCCCCAGCATTTT. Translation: CSVGGGEQPQHF.

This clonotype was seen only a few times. Here the CDR3 reads CATGPSRGRSTEAFF. Written as DNA, the CDR3 is TGTGCCACCGGACCCTCCAGGGGGCGAAGTACTGAAGCTTTCTTT. This chain connects TRBV24-1 to TRBJ1-1, with 8 bases fitting TRBD1. Germline assignment: CDR1 KGHDR and CDR2 SFDVKD. The J segment lost 5 bases and the V segment lost 9 bases, leaving 13 bases of the junction unmatched. The CDR3 sequence is 15 residues long.

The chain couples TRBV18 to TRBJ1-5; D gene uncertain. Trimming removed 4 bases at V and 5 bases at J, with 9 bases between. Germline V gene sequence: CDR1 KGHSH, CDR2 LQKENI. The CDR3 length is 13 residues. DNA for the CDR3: TGTGCCAGCTCACTTGGAGCCGATCAGCCCCAGCATTTT. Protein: CASSLGADQPQHF.

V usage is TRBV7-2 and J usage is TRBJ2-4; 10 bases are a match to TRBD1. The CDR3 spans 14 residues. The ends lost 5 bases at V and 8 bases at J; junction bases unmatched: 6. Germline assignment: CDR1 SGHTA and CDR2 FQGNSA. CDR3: CASSTDRGGYIQYF. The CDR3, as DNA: TGTGCCAGCAGCACGGACAGGGGGGGATACATTCAGTACTTC.

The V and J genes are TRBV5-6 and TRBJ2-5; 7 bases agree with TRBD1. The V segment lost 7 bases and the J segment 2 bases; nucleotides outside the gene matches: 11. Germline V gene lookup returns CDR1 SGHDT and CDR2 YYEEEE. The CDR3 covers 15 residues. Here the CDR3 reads CASHQQGQAQETQYF. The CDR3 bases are TGTGCCAGCCACCAACAGGGGCAAGCACAAGAGACCCAGTACTTC. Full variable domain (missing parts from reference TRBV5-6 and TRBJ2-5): DAGVTQSPTHLIKTRGQQVTLRCSPKSGHDTVSWYQQALGQGPQFIFQYYEEEERQRGNFPDRFSGHQFPNYSSELNVNALLLGDSALYLCASHQQGQAQETQYFGPGTRLLVL.

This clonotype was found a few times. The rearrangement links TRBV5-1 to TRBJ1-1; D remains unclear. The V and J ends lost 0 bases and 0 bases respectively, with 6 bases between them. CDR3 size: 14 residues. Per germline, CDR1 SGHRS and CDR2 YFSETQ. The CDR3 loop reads CASSLGVMNTEAFF. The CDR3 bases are TGCGCCAGCAGCTTGGGGGTGATGAACACTGAAGCTTTCTTT.

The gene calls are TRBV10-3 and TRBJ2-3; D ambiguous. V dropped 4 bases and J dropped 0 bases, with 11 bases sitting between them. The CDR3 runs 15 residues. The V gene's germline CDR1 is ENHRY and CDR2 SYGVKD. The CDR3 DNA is TGTGCCATCAGTGCTGGGCTCGCTAGCACAGATACGCAGTATTTT. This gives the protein CAISAGLASTDTQYF.

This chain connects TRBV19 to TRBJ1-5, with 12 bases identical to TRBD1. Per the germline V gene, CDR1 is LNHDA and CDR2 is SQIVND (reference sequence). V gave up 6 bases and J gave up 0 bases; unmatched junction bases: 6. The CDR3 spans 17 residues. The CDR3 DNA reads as TGTGCCAGTAGAAGGGACAGGGGGCGAAGTAGCAATCAGCCCCAGCATTTT. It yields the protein CASRRDRGRSSNQPQHF.

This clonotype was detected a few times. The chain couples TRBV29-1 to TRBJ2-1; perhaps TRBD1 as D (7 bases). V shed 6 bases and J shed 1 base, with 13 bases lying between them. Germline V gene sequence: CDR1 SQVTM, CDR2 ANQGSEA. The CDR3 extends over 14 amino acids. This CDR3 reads CSVAPGGSYNEQFF. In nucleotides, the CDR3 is TGCAGCGTGGCCCCAGGGGGGTCCTACAATGAGCAGTTCTTC.

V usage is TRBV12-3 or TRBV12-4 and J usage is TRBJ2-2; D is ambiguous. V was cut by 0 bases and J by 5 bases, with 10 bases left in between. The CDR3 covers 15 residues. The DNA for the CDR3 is TGTGCCAGCAGTTTAGCTGGGAAGAGGACCGGGGAGCTGTTTTTT. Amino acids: CASSLAGKRTGELFF.

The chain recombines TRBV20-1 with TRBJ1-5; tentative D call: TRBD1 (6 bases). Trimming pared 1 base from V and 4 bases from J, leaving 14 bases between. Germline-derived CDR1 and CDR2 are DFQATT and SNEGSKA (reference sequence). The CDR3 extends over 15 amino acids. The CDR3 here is CSARGARGTNQPQHF. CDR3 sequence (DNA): TGCAGTGCTAGAGGAGCCAGGGGCACAAATCAGCCCCAGCATTTT.

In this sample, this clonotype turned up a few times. CDR3 sequence (DNA): TGTGCCAGCAGCTTGTTGGGACTCAGGAGGGCCAACAATGAGCAGTTCTTC. Its protein is CASSLLGLRRANNEQFF. The genes are TRBV5-6 and TRBJ2-1, with D perhaps matching TRBD2 (6 bases). In germline, CDR1 is SGHDT, CDR2 YYEEEE. V shed 1 base and J shed 5 bases, with 19 bases lying between them. The CDR3 totals 17 residues.

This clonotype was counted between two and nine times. In DNA form, the CDR3 reads TGCAGTGCTAGGGGCCCTCAACGGGACATTCAGTACTTC. Protein product: CSARGPQRDIQYF. V gene TRBV20-1 combines with J gene TRBJ2-4; D is unclear. The V end was cut by 3 bases, the J end by 8 bases, with 14 bases between. There are 13 residues in the CDR3. Looked up from germline, CDR1 is DFQATT and CDR2 is SNEGSKA (reference sequence).

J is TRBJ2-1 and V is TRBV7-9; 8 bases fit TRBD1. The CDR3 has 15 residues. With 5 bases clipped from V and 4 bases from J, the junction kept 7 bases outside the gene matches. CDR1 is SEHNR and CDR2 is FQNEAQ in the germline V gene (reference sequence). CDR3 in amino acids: CASSRTGTGYNEQFF. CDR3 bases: TGTGCCAGCAGCCGTACCGGGACAGGTTACAATGAGCAGTTCTTC. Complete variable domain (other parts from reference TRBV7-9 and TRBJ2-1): DTGVSQNPRHKITKRGQNVTFRCDPISEHNRLYWYRQTLGQGPEFLTYFQNEAQLEKSRLLSDRFSAERPKGSFSTLEIQRTEQGDSAMYLCASSRTGTGYNEQFFGPGTRLTVL.